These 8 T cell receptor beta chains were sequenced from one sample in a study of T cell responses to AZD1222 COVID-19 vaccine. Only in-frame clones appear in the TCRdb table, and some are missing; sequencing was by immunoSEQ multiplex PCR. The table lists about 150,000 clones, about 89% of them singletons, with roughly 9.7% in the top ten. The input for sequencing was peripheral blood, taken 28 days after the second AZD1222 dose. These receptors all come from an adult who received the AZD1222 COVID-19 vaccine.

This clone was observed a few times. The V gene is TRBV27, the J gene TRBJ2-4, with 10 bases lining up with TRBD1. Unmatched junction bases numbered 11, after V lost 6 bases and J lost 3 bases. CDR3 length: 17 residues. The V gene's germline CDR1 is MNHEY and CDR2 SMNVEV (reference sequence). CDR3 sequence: CASRRLGGQGFKNIQYF. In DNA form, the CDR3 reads TGTGCCAGCAGAAGGTTGGGGGGACAGGGGTTCAAAAACATTCAGTACTTC.

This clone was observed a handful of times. DNA for the CDR3: TGCAGCGTTGGGTTACTAGCGGGAGGGACCAATGAGCAGTTCTTC. Translating gives CSVGLLAGGTNEQFF. The V call is TRBV29-1, the J call TRBJ2-1; the match to TRBD2 covers 13 bases. The CDR3 is 15 residues long. Germline assignment: CDR1 SQVTM and CDR2 ANQGSEA. Trimming took 4 bases from V and 6 from J; bases not matched to a gene: 6.

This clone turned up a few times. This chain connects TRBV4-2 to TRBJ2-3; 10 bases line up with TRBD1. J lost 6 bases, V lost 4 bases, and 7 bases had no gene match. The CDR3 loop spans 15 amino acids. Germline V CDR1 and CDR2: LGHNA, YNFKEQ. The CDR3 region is CASSPGQGDWDTQYF. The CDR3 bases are TGTGCCAGCAGCCCCGGACAGGGGGATTGGGATACGCAGTATTTT.

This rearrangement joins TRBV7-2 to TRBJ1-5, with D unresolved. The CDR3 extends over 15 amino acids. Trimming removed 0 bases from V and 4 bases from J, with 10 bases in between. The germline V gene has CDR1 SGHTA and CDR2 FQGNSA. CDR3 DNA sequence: TGTGCCAGCAGCTTAGCCTTATCGGGTAATCAGCCCCAGCATTTT. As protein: CASSLALSGNQPQHF.

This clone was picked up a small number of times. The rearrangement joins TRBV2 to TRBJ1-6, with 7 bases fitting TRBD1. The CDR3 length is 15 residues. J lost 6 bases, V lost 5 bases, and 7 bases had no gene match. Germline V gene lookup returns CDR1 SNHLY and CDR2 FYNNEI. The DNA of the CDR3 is TGTGCCAGCAGTTCCTACAGGGGTGGTAATTCACCCCTCCACTTT. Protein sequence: CASSSYRGGNSPLHF.

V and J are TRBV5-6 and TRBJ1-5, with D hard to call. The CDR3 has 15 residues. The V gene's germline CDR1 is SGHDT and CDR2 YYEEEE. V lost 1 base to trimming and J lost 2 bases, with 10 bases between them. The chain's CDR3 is CASSLRQAGNQPQHF. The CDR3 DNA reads TGTGCCAGCAGCTTGAGGCAGGCCGGCAATCAGCCCCAGCATTTT. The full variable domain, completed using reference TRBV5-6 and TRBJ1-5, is DAGVTQSPTHLIKTRGQQVTLRCSPKSGHDTVSWYQQALGQGPQFIFQYYEEEERQRGNFPDRFSGHQFPNYSSELNVNALLLGDSALYLCASSLRQAGNQPQHFGDGTRLSIL.

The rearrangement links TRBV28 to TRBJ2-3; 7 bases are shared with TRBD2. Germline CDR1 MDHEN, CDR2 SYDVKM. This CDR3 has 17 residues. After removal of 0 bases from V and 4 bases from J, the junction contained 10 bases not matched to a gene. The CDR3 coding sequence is TGTGCCAGCAGTTTATGGACTAGTGGCGGGAGTCCAGATACGCAGTATTTT. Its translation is CASSLWTSGGSPDTQYF.

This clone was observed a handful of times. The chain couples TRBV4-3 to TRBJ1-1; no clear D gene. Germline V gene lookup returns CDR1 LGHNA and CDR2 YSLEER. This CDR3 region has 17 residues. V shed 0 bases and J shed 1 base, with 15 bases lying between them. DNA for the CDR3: TGCGCCAGCAGCCAAGATCAGCCGGGGATCGGGAACACTGAAGCTTTCTTT. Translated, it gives CASSQDQPGIGNTEAFF.